This T cell receptor (beta chain) originates from a study of blood T cell repertoires in COVID-19. On the study more broadly: T cells, B-cell-depleted T cells, or PBMCs provided the cDNA or gDNA that served as material.

Source study methods: Estimation of nucleated cell counts was performed using reference gene primer amplification. Clones were sequenced by immunoSEQ multiplex PCR, and TCRdb holds only the in-frame ones, with some missing. The V and J calls and clone size are taken from that table; D and trimming were inferred from the DNA. Among 55,000 to 65,000 clones listed, around 80% were seen once. Sequencing input: peripheral blood. The receptor's source is a young man with COVID-19, enrolled during active disease.

For the CDR3, the DNA is TGTGCCAGCAGCTCGGGGACAGGGGGAACTGAAGCTTTCTTT. It codes for CASSSGTGGTEAFF. The chain couples TRBV9 to TRBJ1-1, with TRBD1 matching 11 bases. CDR3 size: 14 residues. CDR1 is SGDLS and CDR2 is YYNGEE in the germline V gene. Unmatched junction bases numbered 4, after V lost 4 bases and J lost 5 bases.